This note documents a single T cell receptor (beta chain) sequence. These data originate in a study of blood T cell repertoires in COVID-19. Turning to the study itself: COVID-19 samples, acute and convalescent, were from the United States, Italy and Spain. In each case, the material was cDNA or gDNA derived from T cells, B-cell-depleted T cells, or PBMCs.

The junction had 4 bases not matched to a gene; V was cut back by 2 bases and J by 8 bases. The CDR3 runs 14 residues. Germline loops: CDR1 SGHTA, CDR2 FQGNSA. Study processing details: It was from reference gene primer amplification that nucleated cell counts were estimated. The repertoire was sequenced with immunoSEQ multiplex PCR; TCRdb's copy has only in-frame clones and lacks some. That table gives V, J and clone size, and the DNA gave D and trimming. The data show around 78,000 clones, roughly 86% seen once. This receptor was taken from a woman in her sixties with acute or convalescent COVID-19. This chain connects TRBV7-2 to TRBJ1-4; 8 bases map to TRBD1. The sequencing input was peripheral blood. The DNA of the CDR3 is TGTGCCAGCAGCTTACAGGGGGCTAGGGAAAAACTGTTTTTT. It encodes CASSLQGAREKLFF.